This entry lists 10 T cell receptor beta chains sequenced from one sample in a study of CD8 T cells in Susac syndrome. The RNA input was roughly 0.45 to 1 ug, and it was reverse transcribed with random hexamers. From the immunoSEQ multiplex PCR reads, TCRdb called clonotypes with MiXCR, one entry per CDR3 protein. The table lists about 190,000 distinct CDR3 sequences, about 95% of them singletons. Source material: CD8+ T cells from PBMCs. Receptors originate from a human donor with Susac syndrome.

CDR3 nucleotides: TGTGCCAGCAGCTTTCGGGTGGCGGGAGGGAGCACAGATACGCAGTATTTT. It encodes CASSFRVAGGSTDTQYF. The chain employs TRBV5-4 and TRBJ2-3, with 9 bases aligning to TRBD2. The trim removed 2 bases at V and 0 bases at J, leaving 7 bases unmatched. Germline assignment: CDR1 SGHNT and CDR2 YYREEE (reference sequence). This CDR3 contains 17 residues.

This clonotype showed up just a few times. This chain joins TRBV4-2 and TRBJ2-1; D ambiguous. Trimming shortened V by 2 bases and J by 7 bases, and 12 bases separated the two germline ends. Germline CDR1 and CDR2: LGHNA and YNFKEQ. This CDR3 region has 14 residues. The CDR3: CASSQFRTQNEQFF. The CDR3 region has the DNA TGTGCCAGCAGCCAATTTCGCACCCAGAATGAGCAGTTCTTC.

The chain is built from TRBV5-6 and TRBJ1-4; the D gene is possibly TRBD1 (6 bases). This CDR3 has 14 residues. CDR1 SGHDT and CDR2 YYEEEE come from the germline V gene. The V end lost 6 bases, the J end lost 8 bases, and 17 bases lay between the germline ends. As DNA, the CDR3 is TGTGCCAGCACCCTAGGGGGGGCTAGAGAAAAACTGTTTTTT. It specifies CASTLGGAREKLFF.

This rearrangement joins TRBV12-3 or TRBV12-4 to TRBJ2-7; perhaps TRBD2 as D (6 bases). Trimming removed 5 bases from V and 1 base from J, with 21 bases in between. The CDR3 consists of 17 residues. The CDR3 sequence: CASSPNWSGLPSYEQYF. DNA of the CDR3: TGTGCCAGCAGTCCGAATTGGAGCGGGCTCCCTTCCTACGAGCAGTACTTC.

V and J are TRBV9 and TRBJ2-1, with 9 bases fitting TRBD2. The V and J ends lost 4 bases and 7 bases, in that order; junction bases with no gene match: 18. The germline V gene encodes CDR1 SGDLS and CDR2 YYNGEE. This CDR3 is 18 amino acids long. The CDR3 region is CASSTPRVLREGPNEQFF. The CDR3 DNA follows: TGTGCCAGCAGCACCCCTCGGGTCTTGCGGGAGGGCCCAAATGAGCAGTTCTTC.

V usage is TRBV20-1 and J usage is TRBJ2-7; D not certain. Trimming pared 5 bases from V and 4 bases from J, leaving 18 bases between. The CDR3 contains 14 residues. Germline-derived CDR1 and CDR2 are DFQATT and SNEGSKA (reference sequence). In DNA form, the CDR3 reads TGCAGTGCTGTCGACTCCCTGTCGGGTTACGAGCAGTACTTC. It translates to CSAVDSLSGYEQYF.

To note about this clonotype: Since the CDR3 does not end with the conserved phenylalanine or tryptophan, this likely comes from a read error. The chain uses TRBV5-6 and TRBJ1-1; D unclear. The V end lost 2 bases, the J end lost 3 bases, and 8 bases lay between the germline ends. In germline, CDR1 is SGHDT, CDR2 YYEEEE. The CDR3 is 13 residues long. The CDR3 protein is CASSFGHYTEAFL. The DNA of the CDR3 is TGTGCCAGCAGCTTCGGGCACTACACTGAAGCTTTCCTT.

This rearrangement joins TRBV3-1 to TRBJ2-3; 10 bases fit TRBD2. Germline assignment: CDR1 LGHDT and CDR2 YNNKEL (reference sequence). V shed 0 bases, J shed 8 bases, and the junction held 11 bases outside the gene matches. The CDR3 runs 17 residues. CDR3 coding DNA: TGTGCCAGCAGCCAAGATTCGAGCGGGGGGGCCCTCGCTACGCAGTATTTT. As protein: CASSQDSSGGALATQYF.

V gene TRBV15 combines with J gene TRBJ1-1; possible D gene TRBD1, 6 bases. The CDR3 runs 15 residues. The V gene lost 9 bases and the J gene lost 0 bases, with 17 bases spanning the gap. Per germline, CDR1 LNHNV and CDR2 YYDKDF (reference sequence). Here the CDR3 reads CATQGPRTLNTEAFF. In nucleotides, the CDR3 is TGTGCCACTCAGGGGCCCCGAACCCTGAACACTGAAGCTTTCTTT.

The chain combines TRBV3-1 with TRBJ2-5; 8 bases map to TRBD2. Trimming cost V 4 bases and J 0 bases; bases outside gene matches: 7. The CDR3 runs to 16 residues. Germline CDR1 and CDR2: LGHDT and YNNKEL (reference sequence). CDR3 sequence (DNA): TGTGCCAGCAGCCCAGCGGGAGTCAGCTACCAAGAGACCCAGTACTTC. This translates into CASSPAGVSYQETQYF.